These 8 T cell receptor beta chains were sequenced from one sample in a study of cytomegalovirus exposure and HLA in healthy donors. The PCR used 60 Vbeta and 13 Jbeta primers. The data were produced by immunoSEQ multiplex PCR, yet TCRdb's version contains in-frame clones alone and is incomplete. The profile shows more than 85,000 clones, roughly 70% of them singletons. Input material: PBMCs. The origin of the receptors is a woman aged 45 to 65 in good health and CMV-seropositive.

The V gene is TRBV19, the J gene TRBJ2-5; 7 bases line up with TRBD2. The CDR3 loop spans 14 amino acids. The ends lost 6 bases at V and 1 base at J; junction bases unmatched: 5. The germline gives CDR1 LNHDA, CDR2 SQIVND (reference sequence). The CDR3, as DNA: TGTGCCAGTAGCCTCGGGGGGACCCAAGAGACCCAGTACTTC. This encodes CASSLGGTQETQYF. The entire variable domain, with the rest obtained from reference TRBV19 and TRBJ2-5, is as follows: DGGITQSPKYLFRKEGQNVTLSCEQNLNHDAMYWYRQDPGQGLRLIYYSQIVNDFQKGDIAEGYSVSREKKESFPLTVTSAQKNPTAFYLCASSLGGTQETQYFGPGTRLLVL.

The rearrangement uses TRBV11-3 and TRBJ2-3; a weak D match, TRBD2 (6 bases). The V gene lost 5 bases and the J gene lost 2 bases, with 11 bases spanning the gap. Germline loops: CDR1 SGHNT, CDR2 YENEEA. The CDR3 spans 14 residues. In DNA form, the CDR3 reads TGTGCCAGCAGCCGTAGCGGATTCACAGATACGCAGTATTTT. It yields the protein CASSRSGFTDTQYF. Full variable domain (missing parts from reference TRBV11-3 and TRBJ2-3): EAGVVQSPRYKIIEKKQPVAFWCNPISGHNTLYWYLQNLGQGPELLIRYENEEAVDDSQLPKDRFSAERLKGVDSTLKIQPAELGDSAVYLCASSRSGFTDTQYFGPGTRLTVL.

The chain recombines TRBV19 with TRBJ2-1, with D maybe TRBD2 (6 bases). V lost 5 bases and J lost 7, with 21 bases in between. The CDR3 is made up of 16 amino acids. The V gene's germline CDR1 is LNHDA and CDR2 SQIVND (reference sequence). The CDR3 sequence: CASSSLEGPARNEQFF. CDR3 DNA: TGTGCCAGTAGTTCACTGGAGGGACCCGCTCGAAATGAGCAGTTCTTC.

The chain carries TRBV9 and TRBJ1-1; D remains ambiguous. The germline V gene has CDR1 SGDLS and CDR2 YYNGEE. This CDR3 is 14 amino acids long. V shed 2 bases and J shed 4 bases, with 12 bases lying between them. The CDR3 nucleotides read TGTGCCAGCAGCGTCACGGATGGAGGCACTGAAGCTTTCTTT. Protein product: CASSVTDGGTEAFF.

This chain joins TRBV6-5 and TRBJ1-6; D is possibly TRBD1 (5 bases). Trimming stripped 0 bases from V and 7 bases from J, with 7 bases between. Germline V lookup: CDR1 MNHEY, CDR2 SVGAGI. This CDR3 contains 14 residues. The CDR3 nucleotides are TGTGCCAGCAGTTACTCAGACAGCAATTCACCCCTCCACTTT. Protein: CASSYSDSNSPLHF.

This clone appeared a few times. This rearrangement joins TRBV15 to TRBJ2-3; a weak D match, TRBD2 (7 bases). The CDR3 spans 16 residues. With 1 base removed from V and 0 bases from J, the gap between germline ends came to 11 bases. Germline V gene sequence: CDR1 LNHNV, CDR2 YYDKDF (reference sequence). The CDR3 DNA is TGTGCCACCAGCAGAGGGGAGGGGGGGAGCACAGATACGCAGTATTTT. Translated: CATSRGEGGSTDTQYF.

V gene TRBV5-1 combines with J gene TRBJ2-7; 10 bases match TRBD2. The J segment lost 2 bases and the V segment lost 2 bases, leaving 4 bases of the junction unmatched. CDR1 and CDR2 (germline): SGHRS, YFSETQ. CDR3 size: 15 residues. The CDR3, as DNA: TGCGCCAGCAGCTTTTCAACTAGCGGGACCTACGAGCAGTACTTC. It encodes CASSFSTSGTYEQYF. Combining the CDR3 with reference TRBV5-1 and TRBJ2-7 gives the whole variable domain KAGVTQTPRYLIKTRGQQVTLSCSPISGHRSVSWYQQTPGQGLQFLFEYFSETQRNKGNFPGRFSGRQFSNSRSEMNVSTLELGDSALYLCASSFSTSGTYEQYFGPGTRLTVT.

Here the CDR3 DNA reads TGTGCCAGCAGCTTGGCGGGAAGCACAGATACGCAGTATTTT. Protein sequence: CASSLAGSTDTQYF. V and J are TRBV5-4 and TRBJ2-3; a possible D gene is TRBD2 (5 bases). The V end was cut by 0 bases, the J end by 0 bases, with 5 bases between. This CDR3 has 14 residues. In germline, CDR1 is SGHNT, CDR2 YYREEE (reference sequence).